A selection of T cell receptor beta chains follows, all from one sample in a study of T cell responses to AZD1222 COVID-19 vaccine. Clones were read by immunoSEQ multiplex PCR, and TCRdb kept only the in-frame ones, dropping some. The table includes about 110,000 clones, more than 70% detected once. The sample consisted of peripheral blood, taken 28 days after the second AZD1222 dose. These receptors all stem from an adult who received the AZD1222 COVID-19 vaccine. The CDR3 runs from the conserved cysteine through the conserved F or W. Each record gives: V gene, J gene, clone size, D gene, CDR3 protein, CDR3 DNA. A D gene is named only where the DNA matches it firmly. The size entry is marked missing in some rows and otherwise reads once, few, many or a size class.

>TRBV10-3|TRBJ2-1|.|.
CAIRKEGQGYNEQFF
TGTGCCATCAGGAAAGAGGGTCAGGGATACAATGAGCAGTTCTTC
>TRBV10-2|TRBJ2-2|.|.
CASSQGGAGELFF
TGCGCCAGCAGTCAAGGGGGGGCCGGGGAGCTGTTTTTT
>TRBV9|TRBJ1-1|.|TRBD1
CASSTRQGRIDTEAFF
TGTGCCAGCAGCACTAGACAGGGGAGGATCGACACTGAAGCTTTCTTT
>TRBV30|TRBJ1-1|.|.
CAWRGVRNTEAFF
TGTGCCTGGAGGGGGGTTCGGAACACTGAAGCTTTCTTT
>TRBV7-9|TRBJ1-1|.|.
CASSLPVRTSTEAEAFF
TGTGCCAGCAGCTTACCAGTCCGGACGTCAACGGAGGCTGAAGCTTTCTTT
>TRBV6-4|TRBJ2-5|once|TRBD2
CASSPPETSEETQYF
TGTGCCAGCAGTCCCCCGGAGACTAGCGAAGAGACCCAGTACTTC
>TRBV7-9|TRBJ2-1|few|.
CASSPVGDNEQFF
TGTGCCAGCAGTCCCGTGGGGGACAATGAGCAGTTCTTC
>TRBV19|TRBJ1-1|.|TRBD1
CASTPDRAVEAFF
TGTGCCAGTACCCCGGACAGGGCCGTTGAAGCTTTCTTT
>TRBV11-2|TRBJ2-2|.|.
CASSRARTGELFF
TGTGCCAGCAGCCGAGCACGGACCGGGGAGCTGTTTTTT
>TRBV4-2|TRBJ1-6|.|.
CASSQDPAGTYNSPLHF
TGTGCCAGCAGCCAAGATCCGGCGGGGACCTATAATTCACCCCTCCACTTT
>TRBV4-2|TRBJ2-5|.|.
CASSRAQETQYF
TGTGCCAGCAGCCGCGCTCAAGAGACCCAGTACTTC
>TRBV27|TRBJ1-1|.|.
CASSLNRDTEAFF
TGTGCCAGCAGCTTGAACCGGGACACTGAAGCTTTCTTT
>TRBV4-2|TRBJ1-4|.|TRBD1
CASSQSRDRGGKLFF
TGTGCCAGCAGCCAATCCCGGGACAGGGGTGGAAAACTGTTTTTT
>TRBV14|TRBJ2-7|.|TRBD2
CASSQGSGLAAYEQYF
TGTGCCAGCAGCCAAGGTTCGGGACTAGCCGCCTACGAGCAGTACTTC
>TRBV10-3|TRBJ1-2|.|TRBD1
CAISADGRQGVIYGYTF
TGTGCCATCAGTGCCGATGGTCGACAGGGGGTGATCTATGGCTACACCTTC
>TRBV6-5|TRBJ1-2|.|TRBD1
CASTGWDRANYGYTF
TGTGCCAGCACCGGATGGGACAGAGCTAACTATGGCTACACCTTC
>TRBV6-1|TRBJ1-4|.|.
CASSERTGIGDEKLFF
TGTGCCAGCAGTGAACGTACAGGGATTGGTGATGAAAAACTGTTTTTT
>TRBV19|TRBJ1-1|few|.
CASNQDSLSTEAFF
TGTGCCAGTAATCAGGACAGTTTGTCCACTGAAGCTTTCTTT
>TRBV4-2|TRBJ2-1|.|TRBD2
CASSRGLERFNEQFF
TGTGCCAGCAGCCGGGGACTAGAGAGGTTCAATGAGCAGTTCTTC
>TRBV28|TRBJ1-2|.|TRBD1
CASMEQGRSSSGYTF
TGTGCCAGCATGGAACAGGGGCGATCTAGCTCTGGCTACACCTTC
>TRBV6-6|TRBJ1-2|.|TRBD1
CASSSGGPGRAGYTF
TGTGCCAGCAGCTCAGGGGGTCCGGGGCGGGCTGGCTACACCTTC
>TRBV6-5|TRBJ1-4|.|.
CASGYPGPVTEKLFF
TGTGCCAGCGGATACCCTGGACCCGTAACTGAAAAACTGTTTTTT
>TRBV7-2|TRBJ2-5|.|.
CASSWTRQETQYF
TGTGCCAGCAGCTGGACACGACAAGAGACCCAGTACTTC
>TRBV5-8|TRBJ2-1|once|TRBD2
CASSSTSGRGLNEQFF
TGTGCCAGCAGCTCGACTAGCGGGAGAGGCCTCAATGAGCAGTTCTTC
>TRBV7-9|TRBJ2-3|.|TRBD2
CASTTSGSKNKGTQYF
TGTGCCAGCACCACTAGCGGGAGCAAAAACAAGGGGACGCAGTATTTT
>TRBV28|TRBJ2-1|.|TRBD2
CASSLHASGSGEQFF
TGTGCCAGCAGTCTTCACGCTAGCGGGAGCGGTGAGCAGTTCTTC
>TRBV7-2|TRBJ2-2|.|.
CASSLQGHGELFF
TGTGCCAGCAGCTTACAGGGGCACGGGGAGCTGTTTTTT
>TRBV4-1|TRBJ1-3|once|.
CASSQDRSASGNTIYF
TGCGCCAGCAGCCAAGATAGGAGTGCCTCTGGAAACACCATATATTTT
>TRBV7-2|TRBJ2-1|.|.
CASSSIIGYEQFF
TGTGCCAGCAGCTCCATAATTGGGTATGAGCAGTTCTTC
>TRBV5-8|TRBJ1-1|.|.
CASSMDGRPTEAFF
TGTGCCAGCAGCATGGACGGGAGACCCACTGAAGCTTTCTTT
>TRBV4-2|TRBJ1-2|.|.
CASSQEWSSGYTF
TGTGCCAGCAGCCAAGAGTGGTCGTCTGGCTACACCTTC
>TRBV11-2|TRBJ1-1|.|TRBD1
CASSFGTGAETEAFF
TGTGCCAGCAGCTTCGGGACAGGGGCGGAAACTGAAGCTTTCTTT
>TRBV3-1/TRBV3-2|TRBJ2-7|.|TRBD1
CASSQGAGGRRQQYF
TGTGCCAGCAGCCAAGGGGCAGGGGGCCGTAGGCAGCAGTACTTC
>TRBV6-6|TRBJ2-3|.|.
CASAPPLGSGADTQYF
TGTGCCAGCGCACCGCCCCTCGGGTCCGGGGCAGATACGCAGTATTTT
>TRBV9|TRBJ2-3|.|.
CASSFPPAGRADTQYF
TGTGCCAGCAGCTTCCCCCCGGCGGGACGCGCAGATACGCAGTATTTT
>TRBV6-5|TRBJ2-3|.|.
CASSPRGPLVQYF
TGTGCCAGCAGTCCCCGAGGGCCTCTGGTGCAGTATTTT
>TRBV10-1|TRBJ2-7|.|.
CASTRGGWEQYF
TGCGCCAGCACCAGGGGGGGGTGGGAGCAGTACTTC
>TRBV10-3|TRBJ1-5|.|.
CAISESVGASQPQHF
TGTGCCATCAGTGAGTCCGTAGGGGCGAGTCAGCCCCAGCATTTT
>TRBV27|TRBJ1-1|once|TRBD1
CASSVGSPTGATEAFF
TGTGCCAGCAGTGTTGGCTCCCCGACAGGGGCCACTGAAGCTTTCTTT
>TRBV28|TRBJ2-6|.|.
CATLRVRISGANVLTF
TGTGCCACCCTTCGGGTACGGATCTCTGGGGCCAACGTCCTGACTTTC
>TRBV7-2|TRBJ2-3|.|TRBD2
CASSFTGAGDYVTDTQYF
TGTGCCAGCAGCTTTACGGGAGCGGGGGATTACGTCACAGATACGCAGTATTTT
>TRBV29-1|TRBJ2-2|.|TRBD2
CSALSGTSGSYTGELFF
TGCAGCGCATTATCCGGGACTAGCGGGAGCTACACCGGGGAGCTGTTTTTT
>TRBV7-8|TRBJ2-1|.|TRBD2
CASSRTSGLYNEQFF
TGTGCCAGCAGCAGGACTAGCGGCTTATACAATGAGCAGTTCTTC
>TRBV2|TRBJ1-2|.|.
CASSPGYGYTF
TGTGCCAGCAGCCCGGGCTATGGCTACACCTTC
>TRBV6-2/TRBV6-3|TRBJ2-2|.|.
CASSYHGRRNTGELFF
TGTGCCAGCAGTTATCATGGAAGGAGAAACACCGGGGAGCTGTTTTTT
>TRBV7-2|TRBJ2-7|few|TRBD2
CASSPTSGRGEQYF
TGTGCCAGCAGCCCGACTAGCGGGAGAGGTGAGCAGTACTTC
>TRBV28|TRBJ2-7|.|.
CASSVGRGRDIYEQYF
TGTGCCAGCAGCGTTGGTAGGGGCCGAGATATCTACGAGCAGTACTTC
>TRBV7-3|TRBJ2-2|.|TRBD2
CASSPGLANTGELFF
TGTGCCAGCAGCCCGGGACTAGCTAACACCGGGGAGCTGTTTTTT
>TRBV18|TRBJ1-3|.|.
CASSPEAGGNTIYF
TGTGCCAGCTCACCGGAGGCAGGTGGAAACACCATATATTTT
>TRBV7-3|TRBJ2-7|.|.
CASSLTPGPGDEQYF
TGTGCCAGCAGCTTAACACCGGGGCCAGGGGACGAGCAGTACTTC
>TRBV5-1|TRBJ2-2|.|.
CASSLGRKDGELFF
TGCGCCAGCAGCCTCGGACGAAAGGACGGGGAGCTGTTTTTT
>TRBV5-1|TRBJ2-3|few|.
CASSLDFITDTQYF
TGCGCCAGCAGCTTGGATTTTATCACAGATACGCAGTATTTT
>TRBV19|TRBJ2-1|.|TRBD2
CASRGLSGRRQNEQFF
TGTGCCAGTAGGGGACTAAGCGGGAGAAGACAGAATGAGCAGTTCTTC
>TRBV24-1|TRBJ1-5|few|.
CATSDRYGVQPQHF
TGTGCCACCAGTGATCGTTACGGGGTTCAGCCCCAGCATTTT